This entry lists 17 T cell receptor beta chains sequenced from one sample in a study of T cell responses to AZD1222 COVID-19 vaccine. Only in-frame clones appear in the TCRdb table, and some are missing; sequencing was by immunoSEQ multiplex PCR. The data hold about 53,000 clones, with approximately 88% observed a single time. Specimen: peripheral blood, collected on day 0 of AZD1222 vaccination. Receptor source: an adult in good health.

The chain combines TRBV5-1 with TRBJ2-5; D is uncertain. Trimming removed 1 base from V and 0 bases from J, with 7 bases in between. This CDR3 region has 14 residues. The V gene's germline CDR1 is SGHRS and CDR2 YFSETQ. The CDR3 is CASSLFANQETQYF. The CDR3 nucleotides are TGCGCCAGCAGCTTGTTTGCTAACCAAGAGACCCAGTACTTC.

The rearrangement joins TRBV10-3 to TRBJ2-5; TRBD2 is a possible D gene (5 bases). The V gene's germline CDR1 is ENHRY and CDR2 SYGVKD. This CDR3 comprises 16 residues. Trimming cost V 10 bases and J 1 base, with 22 bases left between them. CDR3 amino acids: CATRRSVLRSQETQYF. CDR3 coding DNA: TGTGCCACCCGGAGGAGTGTTCTAAGGAGCCAAGAGACCCAGTACTTC.

The V and J genes are TRBV19 and TRBJ2-2; D is ambiguous. CDR1 is LNHDA and CDR2 is SQIVND in the germline V gene (reference sequence). The CDR3 covers 13 residues. Deletions cut 4 bases from V and 1 base from J, with 4 bases between. CDR3 nucleotides: TGTGCCAGTAGTACAGGGAACACCGGGGAGCTGTTTTTT. Its translation: CASSTGNTGELFF.

The V and J genes are TRBV27 and TRBJ2-6, with D tentatively TRBD2 (6 bases). Germline CDR1 is MNHEY and CDR2 is SMNVEV (reference sequence). Trimming took 4 bases from V and 0 from J, leaving 19 bases between them. The CDR3 contains 19 residues. The CDR3 region is CASSSLSGLPFSGANVLTF. CDR3 in DNA: TGTGCCAGCAGTTCCCTCTCGGGACTGCCCTTCTCTGGGGCCAACGTCCTGACTTTC.

The chain uses TRBV9 and TRBJ1-1; tentatively, D is TRBD1 (5 bases). From germline, CDR1 is SGDLS and CDR2 YYNGEE. Deletions cut 0 bases from V and 4 bases from J, with 10 bases between. CDR3 length equals 14 residues. The CDR3 here is CASSVGQGITEAFF. The DNA for the CDR3 is TGTGCCAGCAGCGTAGGGCAGGGTATCACTGAAGCTTTCTTT. Using reference TRBV9 and TRBJ1-1 for the parts outside the CDR3, the full variable domain is DSGVTQTPKHLITATGQRVTLRCSPRSGDLSVYWYQQSLDQGLQFLIQYYNGEERAKGNILERFSAQQFPDLHSELNLSSLELGDSALYFCASSVGQGITEAFFGQGTRLTVV.

The rearrangement uses TRBV7-3 and TRBJ2-7; possible D gene TRBD2, 6 bases. Germline loops: CDR1 SGHTA, CDR2 FQGTGA. There are 14 residues in the CDR3. The V gene lost 5 bases and the J gene lost 6 bases, with 17 bases spanning the gap. The CDR3 DNA is TGTGCCAGCAGCCCCAATGGAGGGAGAGGCGAGCAGTACTTC. Translating gives CASSPNGGRGEQYF.

This chain uses TRBV11-3 with TRBJ1-2, with no clear D. V lost 5 bases, J lost 5 bases, and 12 bases lay in between. The CDR3 sequence is 13 residues long. The germline V gene has CDR1 SGHNT and CDR2 YENEEA. The CDR3 coding sequence is TGTGCCAGCAGCCAAAGAAGCGGGTATGGCTACACCTTC. It yields the protein CASSQRSGYGYTF.

For the CDR3, the DNA is TGTGCCAGCAGCTTAGAAGACAGAATGAACACTGAAGCTTTCTTT. Its translation is CASSLEDRMNTEAFF. The chain carries TRBV7-6 and TRBJ1-1; perhaps TRBD1 as D (5 bases). Trimming took 1 base from V and 0 from J, leaving 9 bases between them. The CDR3 is made up of 15 amino acids. The V gene's germline CDR1 is SGHVS and CDR2 FNYEAQ.

V is TRBV9 and J is TRBJ1-2; D ambiguous. The germline gives CDR1 SGDLS, CDR2 YYNGEE. Trimming removed 0 bases from V and 3 bases from J, with 15 bases in between. The CDR3 is 16 residues long. The CDR3 protein is CASSVGPGQADYGYTF. The CDR3 bases are TGTGCCAGCAGCGTAGGACCAGGCCAAGCGGACTATGGCTACACCTTC.

The gene calls are TRBV5-1 and TRBJ2-5, with 10 bases matching TRBD1. With V trimmed by 6 bases and J by 3 bases, 8 bases remained unmatched. The germline V gene has CDR1 SGHRS and CDR2 YFSETQ. The CDR3 has 15 residues. The CDR3 coding sequence is TGCGCCAGCATTCGGACAGGGGGAGTGGAAGAGACCCAGTACTTC. The encoded protein is CASIRTGGVEETQYF. Together with reference TRBV5-1 and TRBJ2-5, the CDR3 gives the full variable domain: KAGVTQTPRYLIKTRGQQVTLSCSPISGHRSVSWYQQTPGQGLQFLFEYFSETQRNKGNFPGRFSGRQFSNSRSEMNVSTLELGDSALYLCASIRTGGVEETQYFGPGTRLLVL.

The V call is TRBV9, the J call TRBJ1-6, with 7 bases that match TRBD1. Germline V gene data show CDR1 as SGDLS and CDR2 as YYNGEE. The CDR3 is 11 residues long. The junction had 2 bases not matched to a gene; V was cut back by 3 bases and J by 14 bases. The CDR3 reads CASSGDSTLHF. As DNA, the CDR3 is TGTGCCAGCAGCGGGGACAGCACCCTCCACTTT.

V usage is TRBV19 and J usage is TRBJ2-3; 14 bases agree with TRBD2. V shed 5 bases and J 4 bases; nucleotides not matched to a gene: 14. The CDR3 has 19 amino acids. Per germline, CDR1 LNHDA and CDR2 SQIVND (reference sequence). The CDR3 protein is CASSLGLAGVGDISDTQYF. The CDR3 DNA reads as TGTGCCAGTAGTTTGGGACTAGCGGGAGTTGGGGACATATCAGATACGCAGTATTTT.

This sequence joins TRBV3-1 (or the pseudogene TRBV3-2) and TRBJ2-5; D is uncertain. The germline gives CDR1 LGHDT, CDR2 YNNKEL (reference sequence). The CDR3 runs 14 residues. The V gene lost 1 base and the J gene lost 5 bases, with 11 bases spanning the gap. The CDR3 DNA sequence: TGTGCCAGCAGCCAAGCGTATAACTTGGAGACCCAGTACTTC. This gives the protein CASSQAYNLETQYF.

The chain joins TRBV7-2 to TRBJ1-2; TRBD1 agrees at 7 bases. Germline-derived CDR1 and CDR2 are SGHTA and FQGNSA. V lost 0 bases to trimming and J lost 8 bases; unmatched junction nucleotides: 9. There are 15 residues in the CDR3. The CDR3: CASSLASAGGGGYTF. CDR3 nucleotide sequence: TGTGCCAGCAGCTTAGCGTCGGCGGGAGGGGGCGGCTACACCTTC.

The table lists this clone with many counts. The genes are TRBV19 and TRBJ1-1, with 8 bases fitting TRBD1. CDR1 is LNHDA, CDR2 SQIVND, per germline (reference sequence). CDR3 length: 17 amino acids. V shed 1 base, J shed 6 bases, and the junction held 13 bases outside the gene matches. The CDR3 DNA reads TGTGCCAGTAGTATAGGCTCGGACAGGGCCTATGGATCTGAAGCTTTCTTT. Protein product: CASSIGSDRAYGSEAFF.

The V and J genes are TRBV5-1 and TRBJ1-2; D is perhaps TRBD1 (5 bases). V lost 3 bases to trimming and J lost 5 bases, with 17 bases between them. Germline CDR1 reads SGHRS; CDR2 reads YFSETQ. The CDR3 is made up of 15 amino acids. DNA of the CDR3: TGCGCCAGCAGCTCCCTGATAGACAGCCAGTATGGCTACACCTTC. Its translation is CASSSLIDSQYGYTF. Full variable domain (remainder filled in from reference TRBV5-1 and TRBJ1-2): KAGVTQTPRYLIKTRGQQVTLSCSPISGHRSVSWYQQTPGQGLQFLFEYFSETQRNKGNFPGRFSGRQFSNSRSEMNVSTLELGDSALYLCASSSLIDSQYGYTFGSGTRLTVV.

The CDR3 DNA follows: TGTGCCAGCAGTCCATATGGGACAGATGAAAAACTGTTTTTT. Protein product: CASSPYGTDEKLFF. V is TRBV6-5 and J is TRBJ1-4; 7 bases are a match to TRBD1. This CDR3 has 14 residues. Germline assignment: CDR1 MNHEY and CDR2 SVGAGI. Germline trimming cut 5 bases from V and 6 bases from J; bases unmatched to any gene: 6.